This TCR beta chain was captured by sequencing in a study of PD-1 blockade in mismatch repair-deficient tumors. Sequencing was performed with immunoSEQ multiplex PCR; in TCRdb, only in-frame clones are kept and a portion is missing. The sample records roughly 14,000 clones, around 83% being singletons. Regarding time point: 10-day in vitro stimulation with candidate neoantigen peptide 6. Cells were stimulated around 9 days with each of six to eight ELISpot-reactive neoantigens. Clone fold changes were calculated against an identical culture without peptide. Study observations and caveats: Rapid post-treatment expansion, then contraction, generally preceding radiologic response, marked tumor-resident clones.

Comments on this clone: Its specificity is unknown.

V was shortened by 0 bases and J by 0 bases, with 9 bases between the two germline ends. The CDR3 has 15 amino acids. CDR1 is SGHAT and CDR2 is FQNNGV in the germline V gene. The sequences come from cells cultured in vitro, collected from a patient treated with pembrolizumab. The receptor was derived from an adult with mismatch repair-deficient cancer. V usage is TRBV11-2 and J usage is TRBJ2-7; possibly TRBD2 for D (5 bases). The CDR3 DNA reads as TGTGCCAGCAGCTTAGAAGCGGCCAGCTCCTACGAGCAGTACTTC. Amino acids: CASSLEAASSYEQYF.